This TCR beta chain was recovered during a study of T cell responses to AZD1222 COVID-19 vaccine (dated by TCRdb to the early 2020s). Background on the whole study: A total of more than 230 trial participants underwent TCR sequencing, of whom about 200 had received two doses of AZD1222 and around 25 had received two doses of the MenACWY control vaccine. Trial participants were enrolled by age into 18-55, 56-69 and 70-plus year subgroups, with 148, 28 and 57 TCR-sequenced participants respectively.

With respect to this clone: Its antigen is unknown. The input lacks base qualities; no much larger clone sits a single base away.

Findings and caveats that apply to the study as a whole: Only six or seven AZD1222 recipients were SARS-CoV-2 seropositive at baseline, limiting conclusions about previously exposed vaccinees. The 56-69-year group was small, and its depth increase did not reach significance, likely because of low power. Nearly half of unique spike-specific TCRs reportedly recognized epitopes outside regions mutated in the B.1.351 and B.1.1.7 variants. Vaccine-associated CD4 TCRs spanned the whole spike protein, with dominant responses in regions 160-218 and 743-854. Because no day 14 peak-response samples were available, repertoires were characterized only after the peak T cell response. After two AZD1222 doses, both the breadth and the depth of spike-specific TCRs were significantly higher than at day 0 and than in MenACWY recipients. Participants were mostly white British, with more females than males. The authors suggested clonal diversity may have been underestimated.

The CDR3 regions of human TCRbeta chains were analyzed by immunosequencing. On the study's bioinformatics: Repertoire TCRs were checked for matches against a reference library of SARS-CoV-2-specific TCRs that had been generated using the MIRA antigen-specificity platform. Breadth meant the fraction of unique TCRs that were SARS-CoV-2-associated, whereas depth meant the fraction of total T cells that were SARS-CoV-2-associated. Using the MIRA data, each spike-specific TCR was assigned both to the spike region to which the TCR was reactive and to a CD4 or CD8 class. Log10-transformed breadth and depth values were compared by one-way ANOVA with Sidak's multiple comparisons tests. The immuneACCESS repertoire file appears here via TCRdb, limited to in-frame rearrangements. These files lack a portion of the clones; in checked studies, under half of the deficit traces to unresolved V genes, and the cause of the others is not known. V and J calls and clone size follow that table, whereas D and trimming were derived from the DNA. The sample table lists approximately 140,000 clones, about nine tenths of them with a count of one. The top ten clonotypes cover 1.1% of the sample.

The germline V gene (reference sequence) supplies CDR1 MNHEY and CDR2 SMNVEV. V lost 6 bases and J lost 6 bases; the stretch between them is 15 bases long. The CDR3, cysteine through phenylalanine, is 15 amino acids long. The retained sequence is limited to the CDR3, 45 bases, with the frame set at the first base. This specimen's time point label, per the study, means: about 28 days (+/-7) after the second vaccine dose. AZD1222 recipients whose second dose came at about 4 weeks and those whose second dose came at about 12 weeks were combined into one group, since spike-specific TCR depth and breadth did not differ between the two schedules. Vaccinee samples were obtained from the UK trials COV001 and COV002, which included a single-blind randomized controlled phase 2/3 trial of AZD1222 (ChAdOx1 nCoV-19) in healthy adults. For TCRbeta chain sequencing, PBMC samples were collected from trial participants at day 0 and at day 28 after the second dose.

The V and J segments used are TRBV27 and TRBJ1-6, and possibly TRBD1, on 5 matching bases. This TCR was recovered from an adult who received the AZD1222 COVID-19 vaccine. Material: peripheral blood, obtained 28 days after the second AZD1222 dose. Here is the DNA: TGTGCCAGCAGACAGTCGGGACTGTCTAATTCACCCCTCCACTTT. This yields the protein CASRQSGLSNSPLHF.